The source of this TCR beta chain is a study of cytomegalovirus exposure and HLA in healthy donors. Overall study results and limits: The classifier, whose performance was assessed in both the original and validation cohorts, reportedly diagnosed cytomegalovirus status with high specificity and sensitivity. CMV serostatus alone was available as immune exposure information.

PCR employed 60 Vbeta and 13 Jbeta primers. Using immunoSEQ multiplex PCR, the repertoire was profiled, and TCRdb retains in-frame clones only, with some absent. The sample lists 150,000 to 200,000 clones; less than 90% were seen once. The V end lost 0 bases, the J end lost 4 bases, and 4 bases lay between the germline ends. The CDR3 sequence is 11 residues long. Germline V CDR1 and CDR2: DFQATT, SNEGSKA (reference sequence). As concerns this clone: Its antigen is still unknown.

The TCR originated in a man younger than 30 in good health and CMV-seronegative. V is TRBV20-1 and J is TRBJ2-7; D gene uncertain. Source material: PBMCs. The CDR3 nucleotides read TGCAGTGCTAGAGAAGCTTACGAGCAGTACTTC. It yields the protein CSAREAYEQYF.